This TCR beta chain is from a study of T cells after somatic rescue of genetic block. CDR1 SNHLY and CDR2 FYNNEI come from the germline V gene. The V gene lost 3 bases and the J gene lost 0 bases, with 12 bases spanning the gap. The CDR3 loop spans 17 amino acids. Sequencing used immunoSEQ multiplex PCR; TCRdb keeps in-frame clones, though not all of them. The sample includes around 64,000 clones, about 90% seen only once; the top ten take around 3%. The chain couples TRBV2 to TRBJ2-6; maybe TRBD2 (5 bases). This TCR was recovered from a man aged 40-50 years. Sequenced material: peripheral blood mononuclear cells (PBMCs). The CDR3 coding sequence is TGTGCCAGCAGTGAGGAGGCAGGACTCTCTGGGGCCAACGTCCTGACTTTC. As protein: CASSEEAGLSGANVLTF.